This T cell receptor beta chain was identified during a study of blood T cell repertoires in COVID-19. The overall study: COVID-19 samples collected from the United States, Italy and Spain covered acute and convalescent phases.

Participants, roughly 18 to 90 years old, spanned about two dozen US areas. Clones were sequenced by immunoSEQ multiplex PCR, and TCRdb holds only the in-frame ones, with some missing. Among 320,000 or so clones listed, 75% to 90% were seen once. V lost 0 bases, J lost 2 bases, and 16 bases lay in between. Germline CDR1 and CDR2: MGHRA and YSYEKL. The CDR3 length is 17 residues. This receptor was identified in a woman aged 25 to 39 who had been exposed to COVID-19. Sequencing was done on a sample of PBMCs or T cells enriched from blood (not recorded which). The V gene is TRBV4-1, the J gene TRBJ1-2; a possible D gene is TRBD1 (6 bases). Here the CDR3 DNA reads TGCGCCAGCAGCCAAGAACTCCAACAGGGAACCAACTATGGCTACACCTTC. It specifies CASSQELQQGTNYGYTF.